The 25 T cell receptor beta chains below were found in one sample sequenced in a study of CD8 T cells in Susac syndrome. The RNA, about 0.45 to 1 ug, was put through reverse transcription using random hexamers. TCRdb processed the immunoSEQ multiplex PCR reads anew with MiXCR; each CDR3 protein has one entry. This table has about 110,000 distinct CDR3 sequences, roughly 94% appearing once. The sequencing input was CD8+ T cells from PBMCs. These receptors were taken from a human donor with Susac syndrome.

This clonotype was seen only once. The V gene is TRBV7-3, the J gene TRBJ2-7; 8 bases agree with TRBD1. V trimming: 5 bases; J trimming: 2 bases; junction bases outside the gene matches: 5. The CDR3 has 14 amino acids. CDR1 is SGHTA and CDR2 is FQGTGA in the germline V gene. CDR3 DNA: TGTGCCAGCAGCCCCTCGACAGGGGCCTACGAGCAGTACTTC. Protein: CASSPSTGAYEQYF.

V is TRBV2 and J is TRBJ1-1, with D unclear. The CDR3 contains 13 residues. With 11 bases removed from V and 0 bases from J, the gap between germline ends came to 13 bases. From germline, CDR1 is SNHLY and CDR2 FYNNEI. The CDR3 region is CAGRARVNTEAFF. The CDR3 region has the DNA TGTGCCGGGCGGGCTAGAGTGAACACTGAAGCTTTCTTT. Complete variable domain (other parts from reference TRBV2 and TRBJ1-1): EPEVTQTPSHQVTQMGQEVILRCVPISNHLYFYWYRQILGQKVEFLVSFYNNEISEKSEIFDDQFSVERPDGSNFTLKIRSTKLEDSAMYFCAGRARVNTEAFFGQGTRLTVV.

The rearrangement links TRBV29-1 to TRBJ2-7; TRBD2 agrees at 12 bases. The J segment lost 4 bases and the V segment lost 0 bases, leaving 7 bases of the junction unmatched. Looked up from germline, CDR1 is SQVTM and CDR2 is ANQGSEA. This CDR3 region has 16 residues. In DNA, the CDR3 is TGCAGCGTTGAAGATGCGGCTAGCGGGGGGGAATACGAGCAGTACTTC. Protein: CSVEDAASGGEYEQYF.

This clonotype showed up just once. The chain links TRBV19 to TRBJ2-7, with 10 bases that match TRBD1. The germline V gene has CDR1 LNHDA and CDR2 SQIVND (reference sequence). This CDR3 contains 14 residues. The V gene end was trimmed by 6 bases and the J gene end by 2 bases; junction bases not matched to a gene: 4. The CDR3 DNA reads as TGTGCCAGTAGGCCGGGACAGGGGACCTACGAGCAGTACTTC. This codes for CASRPGQGTYEQYF.

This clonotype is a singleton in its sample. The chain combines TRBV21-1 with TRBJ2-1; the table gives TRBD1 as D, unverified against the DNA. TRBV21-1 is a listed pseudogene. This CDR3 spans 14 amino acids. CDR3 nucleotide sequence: TGTGCCAGCAGCCCCCCCGGGGTCTACAATGAGCAGTTCTTC. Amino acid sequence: CASSPPGVYNEQFF.

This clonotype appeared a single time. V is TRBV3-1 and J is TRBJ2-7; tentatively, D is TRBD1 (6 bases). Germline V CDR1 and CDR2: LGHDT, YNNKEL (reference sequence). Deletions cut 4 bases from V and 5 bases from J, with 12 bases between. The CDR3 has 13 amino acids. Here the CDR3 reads CASSLGRGHEQYF. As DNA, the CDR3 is TGTGCCAGCAGCCTAGGCAGGGGACACGAGCAGTACTTC.

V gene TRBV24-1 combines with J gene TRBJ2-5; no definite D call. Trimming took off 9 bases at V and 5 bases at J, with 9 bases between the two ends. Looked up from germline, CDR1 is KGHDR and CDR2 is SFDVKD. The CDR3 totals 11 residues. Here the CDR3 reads CATPGTETQYF. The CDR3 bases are TGTGCCACCCCTGGTACGGAGACCCAGTACTTC.

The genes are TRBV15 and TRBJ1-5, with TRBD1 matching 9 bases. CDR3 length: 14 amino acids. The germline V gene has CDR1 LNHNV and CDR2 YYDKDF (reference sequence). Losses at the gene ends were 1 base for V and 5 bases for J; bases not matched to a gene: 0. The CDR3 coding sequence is TGTGCCACCAGCAGAGGGGACAGGGATCAGCCCCAGCATTTT. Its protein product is CATSRGDRDQPQHF.

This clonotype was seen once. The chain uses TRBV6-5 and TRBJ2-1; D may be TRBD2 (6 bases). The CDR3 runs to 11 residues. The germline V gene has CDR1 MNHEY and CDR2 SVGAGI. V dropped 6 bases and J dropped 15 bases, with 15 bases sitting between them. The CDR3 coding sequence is TGTGCCAGCAGCCAAGGACTATTTAGGTTCTTC. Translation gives CASSQGLFRFF.

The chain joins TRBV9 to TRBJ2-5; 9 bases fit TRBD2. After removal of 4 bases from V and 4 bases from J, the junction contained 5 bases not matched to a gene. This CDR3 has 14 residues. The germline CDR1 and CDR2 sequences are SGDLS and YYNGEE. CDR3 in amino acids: CASSSPAGGETQYF. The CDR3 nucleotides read TGTGCCAGCAGCTCCCCAGCGGGGGGAGAGACCCAGTACTTC.

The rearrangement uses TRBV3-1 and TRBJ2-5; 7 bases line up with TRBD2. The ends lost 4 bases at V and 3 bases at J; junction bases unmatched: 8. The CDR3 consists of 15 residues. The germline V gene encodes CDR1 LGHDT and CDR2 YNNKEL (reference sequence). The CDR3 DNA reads TGTGCCAGCAGCCCAACGCTGAGCGGGGAAGAGACCCAGTACTTC. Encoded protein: CASSPTLSGEETQYF.

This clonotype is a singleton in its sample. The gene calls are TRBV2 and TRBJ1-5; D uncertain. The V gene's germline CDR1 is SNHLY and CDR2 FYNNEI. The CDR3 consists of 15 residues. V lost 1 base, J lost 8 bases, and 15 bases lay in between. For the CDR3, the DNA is TGTGCCAGCAGTGAAGGGAGATACCTTCCTGAGCCCCAGCATTTT. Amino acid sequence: CASSEGRYLPEPQHF.

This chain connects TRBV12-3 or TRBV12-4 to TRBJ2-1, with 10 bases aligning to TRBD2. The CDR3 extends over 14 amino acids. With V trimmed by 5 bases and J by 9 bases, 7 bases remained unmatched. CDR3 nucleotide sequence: TGTGCCAGCAGTCAAACAGGACTAGCGGTTGAGCAGTTCTTC. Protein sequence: CASSQTGLAVEQFF.

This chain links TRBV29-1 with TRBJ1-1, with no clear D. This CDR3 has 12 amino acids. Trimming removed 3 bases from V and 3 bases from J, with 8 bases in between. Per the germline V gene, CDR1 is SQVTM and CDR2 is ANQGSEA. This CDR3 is CSVEWEYTEAFF. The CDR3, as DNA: TGCAGCGTTGAGTGGGAGTACACTGAAGCTTTCTTT.

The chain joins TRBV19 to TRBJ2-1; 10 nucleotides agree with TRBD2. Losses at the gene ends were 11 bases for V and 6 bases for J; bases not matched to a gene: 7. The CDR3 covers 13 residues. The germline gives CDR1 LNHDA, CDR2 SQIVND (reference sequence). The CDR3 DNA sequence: TGTGCCGCAGGACTAGCGGTCTCCAATGAGCAGTTCTTC. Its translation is CAAGLAVSNEQFF. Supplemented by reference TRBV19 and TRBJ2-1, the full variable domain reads DGGITQSPKYLFRKEGQNVTLSCEQNLNHDAMYWYRQDPGQGLRLIYYSQIVNDFQKGDIAEGYSVSREKKESFPLTVTSAQKNPTAFYLCAAGLAVSNEQFFGPGTRLTVL.

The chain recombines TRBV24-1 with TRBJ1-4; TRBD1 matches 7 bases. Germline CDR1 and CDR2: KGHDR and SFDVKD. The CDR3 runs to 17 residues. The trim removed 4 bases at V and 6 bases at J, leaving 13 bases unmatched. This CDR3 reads CATSDRHERGGDEKLFF. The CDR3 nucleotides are TGTGCCACCAGTGACCGCCACGAGAGAGGGGGCGATGAAAAACTGTTTTTT.

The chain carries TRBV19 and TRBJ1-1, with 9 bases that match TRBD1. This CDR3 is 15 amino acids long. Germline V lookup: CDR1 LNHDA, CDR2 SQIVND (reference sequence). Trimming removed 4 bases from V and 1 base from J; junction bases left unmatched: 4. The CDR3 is CASSTQGAANTEAFF. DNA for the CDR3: TGTGCCAGTAGTACACAGGGGGCTGCGAACACTGAAGCTTTCTTT.

As DNA, the CDR3 is TGCAGTGTATCCAGGGGGATCGGGGAGCTGTTTTTT. It translates to CSVSRGIGELFF. The gene calls are TRBV20-1 and TRBJ2-2; the match to TRBD1 covers 7 bases. The CDR3 loop spans 12 amino acids. Germline V gene lookup returns CDR1 DFQATT and CDR2 SNEGSKA (reference sequence). V dropped 7 bases and J dropped 7; count of bases not matched to a gene: 6.

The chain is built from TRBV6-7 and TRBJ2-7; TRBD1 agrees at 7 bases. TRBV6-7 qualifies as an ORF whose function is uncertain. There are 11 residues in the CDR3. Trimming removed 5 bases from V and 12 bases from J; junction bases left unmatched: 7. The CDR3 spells CASSPPGQPYF. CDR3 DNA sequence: TGTGCCAGCAGTCCGCCGGGACAGCCGTACTTC.

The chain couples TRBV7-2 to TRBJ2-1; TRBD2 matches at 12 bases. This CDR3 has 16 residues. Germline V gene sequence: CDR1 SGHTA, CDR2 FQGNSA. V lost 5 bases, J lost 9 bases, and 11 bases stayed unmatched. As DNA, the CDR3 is TGTGCCAGCAGCCCCTCCAGGACTAGCGGGGACGCTGAGCAGTTCTTC. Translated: CASSPSRTSGDAEQFF.

The CDR3: CSVDSGRGYGYTF. CDR3 sequence (DNA): TGCAGCGTTGATTCCGGGAGGGGCTATGGCTACACCTTC. This chain joins TRBV29-1 and TRBJ1-2, with D possibly matching TRBD1 (5 bases). Germline assignment: CDR1 SQVTM and CDR2 ANQGSEA. The CDR3 has 13 residues. V shed 3 bases and J shed 4 bases, with 12 bases lying between them.

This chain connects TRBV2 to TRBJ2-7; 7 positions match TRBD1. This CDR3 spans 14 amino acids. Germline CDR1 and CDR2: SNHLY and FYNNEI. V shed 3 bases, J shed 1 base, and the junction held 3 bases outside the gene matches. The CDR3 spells CASSDSGGSYEQYF. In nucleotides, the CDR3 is TGTGCCAGCAGTGATTCAGGGGGATCCTACGAGCAGTACTTC.

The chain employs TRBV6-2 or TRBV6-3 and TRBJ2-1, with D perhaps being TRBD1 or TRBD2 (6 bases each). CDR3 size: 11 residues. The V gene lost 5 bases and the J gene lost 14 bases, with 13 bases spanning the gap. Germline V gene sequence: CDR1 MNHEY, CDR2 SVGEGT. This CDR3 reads CASSGGTIEFF. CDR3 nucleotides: TGTGCCAGCAGTGGGGGGACAATTGAGTTCTTC.

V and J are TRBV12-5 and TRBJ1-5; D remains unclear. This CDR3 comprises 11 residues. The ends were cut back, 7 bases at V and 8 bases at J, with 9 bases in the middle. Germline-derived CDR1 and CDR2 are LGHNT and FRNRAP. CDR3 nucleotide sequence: TGTGCTAGTGCCCACGGGGAGCCCCAGCATTTT. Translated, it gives CASAHGEPQHF.

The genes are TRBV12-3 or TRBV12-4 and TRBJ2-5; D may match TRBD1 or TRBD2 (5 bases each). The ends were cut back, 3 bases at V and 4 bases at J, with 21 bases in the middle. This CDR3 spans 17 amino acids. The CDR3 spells CASSFAALGRSLETQYF. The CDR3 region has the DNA TGTGCCAGCAGTTTCGCCGCGCTGGGACGGTCCCTAGAGACCCAGTACTTC.